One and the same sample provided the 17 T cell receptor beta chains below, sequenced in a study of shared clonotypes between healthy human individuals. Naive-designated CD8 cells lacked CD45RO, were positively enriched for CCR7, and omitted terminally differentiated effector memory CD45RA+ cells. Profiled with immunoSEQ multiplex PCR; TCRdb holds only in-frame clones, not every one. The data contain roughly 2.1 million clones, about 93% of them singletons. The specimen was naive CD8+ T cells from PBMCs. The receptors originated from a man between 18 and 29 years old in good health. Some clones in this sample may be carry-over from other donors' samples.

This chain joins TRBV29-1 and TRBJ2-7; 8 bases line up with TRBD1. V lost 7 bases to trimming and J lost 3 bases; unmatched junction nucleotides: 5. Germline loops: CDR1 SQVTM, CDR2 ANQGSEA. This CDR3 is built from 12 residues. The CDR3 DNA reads TGCAGCGCACCGGACAGGGTCTACGAGCAGTACTTC. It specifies CSAPDRVYEQYF.

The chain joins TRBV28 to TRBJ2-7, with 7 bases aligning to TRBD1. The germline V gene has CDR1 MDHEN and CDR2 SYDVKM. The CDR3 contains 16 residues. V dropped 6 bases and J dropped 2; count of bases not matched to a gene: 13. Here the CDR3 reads CASSLPSTGNPYEQYF. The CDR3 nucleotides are TGTGCCAGCAGCCTACCCTCGACAGGGAATCCCTACGAGCAGTACTTC.

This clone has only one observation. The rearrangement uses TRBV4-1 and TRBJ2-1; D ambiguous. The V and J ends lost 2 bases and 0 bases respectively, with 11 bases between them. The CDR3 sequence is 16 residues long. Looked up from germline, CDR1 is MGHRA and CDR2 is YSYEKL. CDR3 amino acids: CASSQFVGSSYNEQFF. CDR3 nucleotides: TGCGCCAGCAGCCAATTCGTCGGAAGCTCCTACAATGAGCAGTTCTTC.

This CDR3 is CASSQSGQQGADEQYF. Written as DNA, the CDR3 is TGTGCCAGCAGCCAATCGGGTCAACAGGGGGCGGACGAGCAGTACTTC. The J gene is TRBJ2-7, the V gene TRBV16; 9 bases align to TRBD1. Unmatched junction bases numbered 8, after V lost 0 bases and J lost 5 bases. CDR1 is KGHSY, CDR2 FQNENV, per germline. The CDR3 is 16 residues long.

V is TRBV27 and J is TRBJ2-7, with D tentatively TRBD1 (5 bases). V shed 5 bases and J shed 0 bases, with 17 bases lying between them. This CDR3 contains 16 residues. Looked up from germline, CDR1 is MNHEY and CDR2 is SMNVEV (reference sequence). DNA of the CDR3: TGTGCCAGCAGTCCCTCGGTAGGGCAGGGCTCCTACGAGCAGTACTTC. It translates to CASSPSVGQGSYEQYF.

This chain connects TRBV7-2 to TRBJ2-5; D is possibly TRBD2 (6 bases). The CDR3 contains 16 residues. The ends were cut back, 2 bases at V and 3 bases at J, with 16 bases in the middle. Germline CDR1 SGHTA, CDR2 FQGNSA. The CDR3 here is CASSLPLGGFEETQYF. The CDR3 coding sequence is TGTGCCAGCAGCTTACCCCTGGGGGGTTTCGAAGAGACCCAGTACTTC.

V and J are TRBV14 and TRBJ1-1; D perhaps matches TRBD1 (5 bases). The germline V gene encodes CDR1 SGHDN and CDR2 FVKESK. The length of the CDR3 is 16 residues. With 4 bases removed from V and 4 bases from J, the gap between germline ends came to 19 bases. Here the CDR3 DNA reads TGTGCCAGCAGCCGGGGACGAATCCATAGGGGCACTGAAGCTTTCTTT. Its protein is CASSRGRIHRGTEAFF. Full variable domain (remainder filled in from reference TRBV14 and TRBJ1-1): EAGVTQFPSHSVIEKGQTVTLRCDPISGHDNLYWYRRVMGKEIKFLLHFVKESKQDESGMPNNRFLAERTGGTYSTLKVQPAELEDSGVYFCASSRGRIHRGTEAFFGQGTRLTVV.

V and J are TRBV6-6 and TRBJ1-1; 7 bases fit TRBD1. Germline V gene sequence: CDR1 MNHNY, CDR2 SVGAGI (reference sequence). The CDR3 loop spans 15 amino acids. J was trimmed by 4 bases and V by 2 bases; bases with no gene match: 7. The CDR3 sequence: CASSYGGTATTEAFF. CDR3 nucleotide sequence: TGTGCCAGCAGTTACGGGGGGACAGCGACCACTGAAGCTTTCTTT.

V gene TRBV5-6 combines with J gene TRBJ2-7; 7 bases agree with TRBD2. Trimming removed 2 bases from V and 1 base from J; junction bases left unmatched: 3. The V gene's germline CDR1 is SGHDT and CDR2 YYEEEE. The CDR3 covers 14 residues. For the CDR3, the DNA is TGTGCCAGCAGCTTATGGCGGGAGTCCTACGAGCAGTACTTC. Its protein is CASSLWRESYEQYF.

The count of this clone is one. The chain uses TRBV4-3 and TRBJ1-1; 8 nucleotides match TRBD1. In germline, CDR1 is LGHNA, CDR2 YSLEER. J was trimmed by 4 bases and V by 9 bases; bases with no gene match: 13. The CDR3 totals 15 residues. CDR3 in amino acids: CASKSGTGGGTEAFF. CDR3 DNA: TGCGCCAGTAAGTCCGGGACAGGCGGAGGCACTGAAGCTTTCTTT.

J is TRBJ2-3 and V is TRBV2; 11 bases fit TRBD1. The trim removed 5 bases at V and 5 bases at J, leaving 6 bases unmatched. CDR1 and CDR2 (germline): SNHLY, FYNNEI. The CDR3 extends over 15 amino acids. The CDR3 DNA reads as TGTGCCAGCAGTACGGGACAGGGGGAGGAAGATACGCAGTATTTT. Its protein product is CASSTGQGEEDTQYF. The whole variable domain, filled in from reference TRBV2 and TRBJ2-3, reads EPEVTQTPSHQVTQMGQEVILRCVPISNHLYFYWYRQILGQKVEFLVSFYNNEISEKSEIFDDQFSVERPDGSNFTLKIRSTKLEDSAMYFCASSTGQGEEDTQYFGPGTRLTVL.

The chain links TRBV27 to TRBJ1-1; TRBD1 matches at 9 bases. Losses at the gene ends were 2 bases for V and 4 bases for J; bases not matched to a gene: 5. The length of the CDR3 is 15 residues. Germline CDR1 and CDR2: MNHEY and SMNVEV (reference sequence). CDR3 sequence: CASSLSPGQGTEAFF. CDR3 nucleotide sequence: TGTGCCAGCAGTTTAAGTCCGGGACAGGGCACTGAAGCTTTCTTT.

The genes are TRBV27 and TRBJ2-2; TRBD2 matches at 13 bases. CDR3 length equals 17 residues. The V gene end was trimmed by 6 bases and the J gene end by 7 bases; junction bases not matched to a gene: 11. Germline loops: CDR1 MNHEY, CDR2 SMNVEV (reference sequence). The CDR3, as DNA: TGTGCCAGCAGAGAGTGGGGACTAGCGGGAATGGGCGGGGAGCTGTTTTTT. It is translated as CASREWGLAGMGGELFF.

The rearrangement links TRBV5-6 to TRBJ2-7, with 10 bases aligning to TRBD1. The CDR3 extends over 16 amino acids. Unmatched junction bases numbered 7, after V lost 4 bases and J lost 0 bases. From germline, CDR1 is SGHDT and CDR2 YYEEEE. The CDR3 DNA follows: TGTGCCAGCAGCCCCGGGGGACAGGGGCCCTCCTACGAGCAGTACTTC. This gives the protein CASSPGGQGPSYEQYF.

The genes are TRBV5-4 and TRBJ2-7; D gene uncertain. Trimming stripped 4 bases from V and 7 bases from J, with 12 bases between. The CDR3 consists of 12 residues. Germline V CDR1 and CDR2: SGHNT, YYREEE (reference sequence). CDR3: CASSPNFGEQYF. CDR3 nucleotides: TGTGCCAGCAGCCCCAACTTTGGGGAGCAGTACTTC.

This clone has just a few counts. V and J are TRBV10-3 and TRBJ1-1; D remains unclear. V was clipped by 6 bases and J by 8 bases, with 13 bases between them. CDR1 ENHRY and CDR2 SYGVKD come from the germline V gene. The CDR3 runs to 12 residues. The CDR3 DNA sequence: TGTGCCATCAGCAACGACGGGCTGGAAGCTTTCTTT. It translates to CAISNDGLEAFF.

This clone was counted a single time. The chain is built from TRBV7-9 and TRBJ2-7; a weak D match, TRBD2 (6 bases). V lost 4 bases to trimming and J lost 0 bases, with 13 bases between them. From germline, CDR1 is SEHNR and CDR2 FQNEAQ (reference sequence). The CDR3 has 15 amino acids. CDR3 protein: CASSSREPSSYEQYF. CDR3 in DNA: TGTGCCAGCAGCTCTCGGGAGCCCTCCTCCTACGAGCAGTACTTC.